This T cell receptor (beta chain) was documented in a study of T cells in Graves' hyperthyroidism and ophthalmopathy. The CDR3 regions of TCR beta were amplified from RNA transcripts. RT-PCR in the first round (using the HTBI primer set) targeted the TCR CDR3. TCRdb called the multiplex PCR reads again in MiXCR, with one record for every CDR3 protein. This table holds 550,000 to 700,000 distinct CDR3 sequences, 46% found once. The CDR3 consists of 13 residues. J lost 1 base, V lost 6 bases, and 2 bases had no gene match. Germline lookup yields CDR1 ENHRY and CDR2 SYGVKD. The sequencing sample was made of peripheral blood or thyroid tissue (not recorded which). The TCR comes from an adult woman with Graves' disease, either hyperthyroidism or ophthalmopathy (not recorded which). The gene calls are TRBV10-3 and TRBJ2-5; 7 nucleotides agree with TRBD2. CDR3 protein: CAIRTSRQETQYF. CDR3 sequence (DNA): TGTGCCATCAGGACTAGCCGCCAAGAGACCCAGTACTTC.